This TCR beta chain was sequenced for a study of tumor-infiltrating lymphocytes in oesophageal squamous cell carcinoma (TCRdb year 2016). This clonotype was found a few times. Its antigen remains unidentified. Base qualities are not recorded, but no much larger clone differs from it by a single base. Library preparation employed PCR. Sequenced on an Illumina HiSeq 2000. TCRdb reprocessing: public reads trimmed at Q25 with fastp, clones called with MiXCR, in-frame beta chains kept. Rows are combined by CDR3 protein, so each entry shows the most common genes and DNA. The sample table records 9,000 to 13,000 distinct CDR3 sequences; 55% of these occur just once. In total, the top ten clones hold roughly a quarter of the sample. CDR1 and CDR2, looked up from the germline V gene, are SGHVS and FQNEAQ. From its cysteine to its phenylalanine, the CDR3 spans 16 amino acids. Of the read, only the CDR3 DNA is kept; its 48 bases are in frame from base 1.

Sequenced sample: esophageal tumor tissue. The V gene is TRBV7-8 and the J gene is TRBJ2-5, with 14 central nucleotides matching TRBD2. The last part of the DNA fits TRBJ2-7 better; the J call may be wrong. The sequence was collected from a male donor with esophageal squamous cell carcinoma. CDR3 sequence: CASSPRTSGRTYEQYF. The nucleotide sequence reads TGTGCCAGCAGCCCCCGGACTAGCGGGAGGACCTACGAGCAGTACTTC.